What follows are 23 T cell receptor beta chains derived from one specimen sequenced in a study of T cell responses to AZD1222 COVID-19 vaccine. Produced via immunoSEQ multiplex PCR; TCRdb's table is partial and in-frame only. Of almost 95,000 clones listed, roughly 85% are singletons. The specimen comprised peripheral blood, sampled 28 days after the second AZD1222 dose. The origin of the receptors is an adult who received the AZD1222 COVID-19 vaccine.

This clone appeared once. The chain combines TRBV7-8 with TRBJ1-5, with D unclear. CDR1 and CDR2 from the germline V gene are SGHVS and FQNEAQ. V lost 6 bases, J lost 1 base, and 13 bases lay in between. This CDR3 spans 15 amino acids. The CDR3 reads CASSREGASNQPQHF. In DNA, the CDR3 is TGTGCCAGCAGTCGGGAGGGTGCGAGCAATCAGCCCCAGCATTTT.

The chain has TRBV12-3 or TRBV12-4 and TRBJ1-2; tentative D call: TRBD1 (5 bases). The CDR3 extends over 12 amino acids. V was trimmed by 6 bases and J by 7 bases, leaving 12 bases between them. DNA for the CDR3: TGTGCCAGCAGGCTCGGGACGTTTGGCTACACCTTC. Its translation is CASRLGTFGYTF.

This clone has only one observation. The chain has TRBV5-1 and TRBJ2-5; 7 positions agree with TRBD1. Germline CDR1 reads SGHRS; CDR2 reads YFSETQ. V shed 0 bases and J 2 bases; nucleotides not matched to a gene: 4. The CDR3 has 15 amino acids. The CDR3: CASSLGTGRQETQYF. The CDR3 coding sequence is TGCGCCAGCAGCTTGGGGACAGGACGTCAAGAGACCCAGTACTTC. Drawing the rest from reference TRBV5-1 and TRBJ2-5, the complete variable domain is KAGVTQTPRYLIKTRGQQVTLSCSPISGHRSVSWYQQTPGQGLQFLFEYFSETQRNKGNFPGRFSGRQFSNSRSEMNVSTLELGDSALYLCASSLGTGRQETQYFGPGTRLLVL.

The rearrangement uses TRBV20-1 and TRBJ2-7; maybe TRBD2 (5 bases). Germline V gene lookup returns CDR1 DFQATT and CDR2 SNEGSKA (reference sequence). The ends were cut back, 3 bases at V and 2 bases at J, with 8 bases in the middle. This CDR3 comprises 12 residues. The CDR3 reads CSASFGAYEQYF. CDR3 DNA: TGCAGTGCTAGTTTCGGGGCCTACGAGCAGTACTTC.

The gene calls are TRBV3-1 (or the pseudogene TRBV3-2) and TRBJ2-3, with TRBD2 matching 10 bases. This CDR3 has 17 amino acids. Unmatched junction bases numbered 9, after V lost 5 bases and J lost 1 base. Germline CDR1 reads LGHDT; CDR2 reads YNNKEL (reference sequence). The CDR3, as DNA: TGTGCCAGCAGCTTCGCTAGCGGGGGTTTCGGCACAGATACGCAGTATTTT. It is translated as CASSFASGGFGTDTQYF.

V gene TRBV12-3 or TRBV12-4 combines with J gene TRBJ2-1, with D perhaps TRBD1 (6 bases). Trimming pared 5 bases from V and 11 bases from J, leaving 16 bases between. This CDR3 contains 13 residues. CDR3 loop: CASSRRDTGQQFF. CDR3 DNA sequence: TGTGCCAGCAGTAGACGGGACACCGGTCAGCAGTTCTTC.

The gene calls are TRBV5-6 and TRBJ2-5, with a weak D call TRBD2 (6 bases). This CDR3 comprises 18 residues. Trimming took off 5 bases at V and 2 bases at J, with 25 bases between the two ends. Germline assignment: CDR1 SGHDT and CDR2 YYEEEE. CDR3 coding DNA: TGTGCCAGCAGGCCTTCCCCGGGGGACGGGGCCGAGCAAGAGACCCAGTACTTC. Residues: CASRPSPGDGAEQETQYF.

The gene calls are TRBV11-2 and TRBJ2-7; 9 bases map to TRBD2. Germline V gene lookup returns CDR1 SGHAT and CDR2 FQNNGV. The length of the CDR3 is 15 residues. Germline trimming cut 1 base from V and 4 bases from J; bases unmatched to any gene: 5. The CDR3 is CASSLGLAGIYEQYF. The DNA of the CDR3 is TGTGCCAGCAGCTTAGGCCTAGCGGGGATTTACGAGCAGTACTTC.

The gene calls are TRBV6-1 and TRBJ2-2; 12 bases agree with TRBD1. Germline CDR1 and CDR2: MNHNS and SASEGT. This CDR3 has 17 amino acids. Unmatched junction bases numbered 8, after V lost 4 bases and J lost 5 bases. CDR3 nucleotide sequence: TGTGCCAGCAGTGTCGGGACAGGGGGCTTAAGAACCGGGGAGCTGTTTTTT. As protein: CASSVGTGGLRTGELFF.

This sequence joins TRBV4-3 and TRBJ2-3; D may be TRBD2 (6 bases). Trimming pared 4 bases from V and 3 bases from J, leaving 14 bases between. CDR3 length: 15 amino acids. The germline gives CDR1 LGHNA, CDR2 YSLEER. CDR3 sequence: CASSPGGSGTDTQYF. As DNA, the CDR3 is TGCGCCAGCAGCCCAGGAGGGAGTGGGACAGATACGCAGTATTTT.

The chain combines TRBV29-1 with TRBJ2-6, with D unresolved. The CDR3 sequence is 15 residues long. The ends were cut back, 5 bases at V and 0 bases at J, with 11 bases in the middle. CDR1 is SQVTM and CDR2 is ANQGSEA in the germline V gene. The CDR3 reads CSVQRHHSGANVLTF. The CDR3 DNA is TGCAGCGTTCAACGACACCACTCTGGGGCCAACGTCCTGACTTTC.

The genes are TRBV6-5 and TRBJ1-5; 10 positions agree with TRBD1. CDR1 and CDR2 from the germline V gene are MNHEY and SVGAGI. The CDR3 sequence is 15 residues long. The V segment lost 6 bases and the J segment 4 bases; nucleotides outside the gene matches: 6. The DNA for the CDR3 is TGTGCCAGCAGGGAGGGGACAGGGGTGAATCAGCCCCAGCATTTT. The encoded protein is CASREGTGVNQPQHF.

This clone was observed once. For the CDR3, the DNA is TGCGCCAGCAGCTTGGGGGCAGGGATGGCGAACACCGGGGAGCTGTTTTTT. This encodes CASSLGAGMANTGELFF. The chain carries TRBV5-1 and TRBJ2-2; D perhaps matches TRBD1 (5 bases). CDR1 and CDR2 from the germline V gene are SGHRS and YFSETQ. V was trimmed by 0 bases and J by 0 bases, leaving 12 bases between them. The CDR3 spans 17 residues.

In its sample, this clone was seen a few times. This sequence joins TRBV27 and TRBJ2-7, with D hard to call. The CDR3 spans 13 residues. V was cut by 5 bases and J by 3 bases, with 11 bases left in between. Germline V gene lookup returns CDR1 MNHEY and CDR2 SMNVEV (reference sequence). CDR3 amino acids: CASSPPGLYEQYF. In DNA, the CDR3 is TGTGCCAGCAGTCCCCCCGGCCTCTACGAGCAGTACTTC.

This rearrangement joins TRBV5-4 to TRBJ2-7, with TRBD1 matching 7 bases. The CDR3 consists of 13 residues. Looked up from germline, CDR1 is SGHNT and CDR2 is YYREEE (reference sequence). V was pared by 7 bases and J by 4 bases, with 8 bases of the junction left unmatched. The CDR3 spells CASRYRGGYEQYF. The CDR3, as DNA: TGTGCCAGCCGTTACAGGGGCGGGTACGAGCAGTACTTC.

This chain joins TRBV19 and TRBJ2-7; 9 bases match TRBD2. This CDR3 region has 14 residues. With 4 bases clipped from V and 6 bases from J, the junction kept 7 bases outside the gene matches. Germline V gene data show CDR1 as LNHDA and CDR2 as SQIVND (reference sequence). CDR3 protein: CASSSSGSSIEQYF. The CDR3 coding sequence is TGTGCCAGTAGTAGTAGCGGGAGTTCCATCGAGCAGTACTTC.

V and J are TRBV3-1 (or the pseudogene TRBV3-2) and TRBJ2-7; TRBD1 is a possible D gene (5 bases). CDR1 LGHDT and CDR2 YNNKEL come from the germline V gene (reference sequence). V was pared by 2 bases and J by 6 bases, with 11 bases between. The CDR3 sequence is 13 residues long. CDR3 bases: TGTGCCAGCAGCCAACCGGTTAGGGGCGAGCAGTACTTC. It yields the protein CASSQPVRGEQYF.

The chain carries TRBV9 and TRBJ2-3, with 12 bases that match TRBD2. The CDR3 has 20 residues. V lost 3 bases and J lost 2; bases outside the gene matches: 16. Germline V CDR1 and CDR2: SGDLS, YYNGEE. The CDR3 region has the DNA TGTGCCAGCAGCGCTCCAACGAAGAGGACTAGCGGGAAATCCACAGATACGCAGTATTTT. Its protein is CASSAPTKRTSGKSTDTQYF.

The chain has TRBV5-1 and TRBJ2-7; TRBD1 matches 7 bases. This CDR3 region has 14 residues. V was clipped by 5 bases and J by 6 bases; unmatched bases: 11. CDR1 is SGHRS, CDR2 YFSETQ, per germline. CDR3 residues: CASSPPDRDGEQYF. The CDR3, as DNA: TGCGCCAGCAGTCCGCCCGACAGGGACGGCGAGCAGTACTTC. Full variable domain (outside the CDR3, taken from reference TRBV5-1 and TRBJ2-7): KAGVTQTPRYLIKTRGQQVTLSCSPISGHRSVSWYQQTPGQGLQFLFEYFSETQRNKGNFPGRFSGRQFSNSRSEMNVSTLELGDSALYLCASSPPDRDGEQYFGPGTRLTVT.

This CDR3 is CATSDYGAGGGDTQYF. In DNA, the CDR3 is TGTGCCACCAGTGATTATGGAGCGGGAGGGGGGGATACGCAGTATTTT. The V and J genes are TRBV24-1 and TRBJ2-3; TRBD2 matches 10 bases. V lost 2 bases, J lost 6 bases, and 7 bases stayed unmatched. Germline V gives CDR1 KGHDR, CDR2 SFDVKD. CDR3 length equals 16 residues.

This sequence joins TRBV10-1 and TRBJ2-7; 8 bases line up with TRBD1. The junction had 8 bases not matched to a gene; V was cut back by 4 bases and J by 3 bases. The germline gives CDR1 WNHNN, CDR2 SYGVQD (reference sequence). The CDR3 loop spans 15 amino acids. This CDR3 reads CASSGLDRGNYEQYF. Here the CDR3 DNA reads TGCGCCAGCAGTGGGCTAGACAGGGGAAACTACGAGCAGTACTTC.

The J gene is TRBJ2-5, the V gene TRBV5-1; maybe TRBD1 (6 bases). This CDR3 has 15 amino acids. Trimming removed 4 bases from V and 0 bases from J, with 13 bases in between. Germline V gives CDR1 SGHRS, CDR2 YFSETQ. The CDR3 loop is CASSPTGIHQETQYF. CDR3 bases: TGCGCCAGCAGCCCAACAGGGATCCACCAAGAGACCCAGTACTTC.

This chain uses TRBV19 with TRBJ2-7; 12 bases match TRBD1. Losses at the gene ends were 6 bases for V and 7 bases for J; bases not matched to a gene: 7. Per the germline V gene, CDR1 is LNHDA and CDR2 is SQIVND (reference sequence). This CDR3 is 14 amino acids long. This chain's CDR3 is CASRPGQGAWEQYF. For the CDR3, the DNA is TGTGCCAGTAGACCGGGACAGGGGGCGTGGGAGCAGTACTTC.